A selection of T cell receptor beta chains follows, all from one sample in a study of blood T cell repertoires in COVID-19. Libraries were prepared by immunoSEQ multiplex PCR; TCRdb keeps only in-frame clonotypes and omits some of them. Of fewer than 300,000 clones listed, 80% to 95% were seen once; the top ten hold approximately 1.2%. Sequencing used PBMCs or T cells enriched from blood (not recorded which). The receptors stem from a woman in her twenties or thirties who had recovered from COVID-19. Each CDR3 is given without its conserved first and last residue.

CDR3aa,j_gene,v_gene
ASSSQENQPQH,TRBJ1-5,TRBV5-8
ASSVDPGGSYNEQF,TRBJ2-1,TRBV9
ASSQEITDKYGYT,TRBJ1-2,TRBV4-3
ASKGGTDTQY,TRBJ2-3,TRBV28
ASSFRQGNTEAF,TRBJ1-1,TRBV27
ASSLPGGVQETQY,TRBJ2-5,TRBV5-6
ASAGTLTEAF,TRBJ1-1,TRBV10-3
ASSRTVPEKLF,TRBJ1-4,TRBV7-2
ASSSEGANTGELF,TRBJ2-2,TRBV27
ASSLSLRAGHSYEQY,TRBJ2-7,TRBV5-4
SVESGTGSYGYT,TRBJ1-2,TRBV29-1
ASSLEGFRAYNEQF,TRBJ2-1,TRBV7-7
ASSKAGPGELF,TRBJ2-2,TRBV27
ASSQGDRGQPQH,TRBJ1-5,TRBV14
ASSLAAGNYEQY,TRBJ2-7,TRBV7-2
STDRGRETQY,TRBJ2-5,TRBV29-1
ASSLSQGYQPQH,TRBJ1-5,TRBV28
ASSPSWTGENTEAF,TRBJ1-1,TRBV4-1
AISESIQGTFYEQY,TRBJ2-7,TRBV10-3
ASSHVQTGQGLGAF,TRBJ1-1,TRBV3-1/TRBV3-2
ASSVRQGKNTEAF,TRBJ1-1,TRBV2
ASSLPGTDQETQY,TRBJ2-5,TRBV5-6
SVKTFPDRVPLGYEQY,TRBJ2-7,TRBV29-1
ASSLPWDRGPYRQY,TRBJ2-3,TRBV7-9
ASSPPRDSPLH,TRBJ1-6,TRBV7-2
ASSYGLASGPDTQY,TRBJ2-3,TRBV6-5
ASSQAPGQLNTGELF,TRBJ2-2,TRBV4-1
AWSAGGGRGYT,TRBJ1-2,TRBV30
ASSLWGGSTEAF,TRBJ1-1,TRBV28
ATSRVSQSSYNSPLH,TRBJ1-6,TRBV15
ASSGTLSPYEQY,TRBJ2-7,TRBV6-2/TRBV6-3
ASSSLGAQTEGYT,TRBJ1-2,TRBV6-5
ASSLGGRVNGELF,TRBJ2-2,TRBV5-1
ASSFGQYMNTEAF,TRBJ1-1,TRBV5-6
ASSETSISYNEQF,TRBJ2-1,TRBV27
AISGTGVRDYGYT,TRBJ1-2,TRBV10-3
ASSKGTSGRALSYNEQF,TRBJ2-1,TRBV21-1
ASSSRQGSYEQY,TRBJ2-7,TRBV6-5
ASSSMGEVYNEQF,TRBJ2-1,TRBV5-6
ASKEPSGRLQF,TRBJ2-1,TRBV2
ASSVAGTSGVNEQF,TRBJ2-1,TRBV9
ASSLEGDTGELF,TRBJ2-2,TRBV5-4
ASRGQGSNQPQH,TRBJ1-5,TRBV28
ASSIGDSLV,TRBJ2-1,TRBV19